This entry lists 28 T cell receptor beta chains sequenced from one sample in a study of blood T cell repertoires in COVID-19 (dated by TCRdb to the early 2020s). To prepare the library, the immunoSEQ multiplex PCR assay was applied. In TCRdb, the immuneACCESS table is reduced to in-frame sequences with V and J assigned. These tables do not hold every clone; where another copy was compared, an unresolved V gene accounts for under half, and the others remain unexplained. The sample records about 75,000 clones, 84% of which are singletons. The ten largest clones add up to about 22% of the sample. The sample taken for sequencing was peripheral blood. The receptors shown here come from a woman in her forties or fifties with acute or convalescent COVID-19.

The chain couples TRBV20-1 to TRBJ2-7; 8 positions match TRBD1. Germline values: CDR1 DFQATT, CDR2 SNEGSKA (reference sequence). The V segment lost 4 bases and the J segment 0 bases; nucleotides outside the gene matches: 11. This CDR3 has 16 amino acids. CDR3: CSATEIGTGLSYEQYF. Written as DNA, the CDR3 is TGCAGTGCTACTGAAATTGGGACAGGACTCTCCTACGAGCAGTACTTC.

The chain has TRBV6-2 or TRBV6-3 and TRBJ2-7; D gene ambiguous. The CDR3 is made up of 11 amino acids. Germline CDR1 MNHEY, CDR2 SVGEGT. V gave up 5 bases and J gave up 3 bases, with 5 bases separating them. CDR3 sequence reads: CASSTDYEQYF. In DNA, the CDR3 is TGTGCCAGCAGTACAGACTACGAGCAGTACTTC.

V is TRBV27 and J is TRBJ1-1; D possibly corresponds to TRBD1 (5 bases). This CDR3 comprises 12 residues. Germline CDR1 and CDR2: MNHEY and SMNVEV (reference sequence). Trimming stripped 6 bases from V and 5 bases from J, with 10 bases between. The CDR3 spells CASRTGLTEAFF. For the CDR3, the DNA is TGTGCCAGCAGAACAGGTCTGACTGAAGCTTTCTTT.

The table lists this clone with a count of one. CDR3 DNA sequence: TGTGCCAGCAGCCGTTGGGCCGGGACTAGCGGGAAAGGAAGTACGTACGAGCAGTACTTC. Protein product: CASSRWAGTSGKGSTYEQYF. The J gene is TRBJ2-7, the V gene TRBV3-1 (or the pseudogene TRBV3-2); 13 bases agree with TRBD2. Germline trimming cut 4 bases from V and 4 bases from J; bases unmatched to any gene: 19. Per the germline V gene, CDR1 is LGHDT and CDR2 is YNNKEL (reference sequence). CDR3 length equals 20 residues.

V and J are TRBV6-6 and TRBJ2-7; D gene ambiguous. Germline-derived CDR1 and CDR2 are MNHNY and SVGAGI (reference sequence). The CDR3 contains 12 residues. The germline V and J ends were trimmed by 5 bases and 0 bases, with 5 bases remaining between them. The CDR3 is CASSPSSYEQYF. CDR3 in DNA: TGTGCCAGCAGTCCCAGCTCCTACGAGCAGTACTTC.

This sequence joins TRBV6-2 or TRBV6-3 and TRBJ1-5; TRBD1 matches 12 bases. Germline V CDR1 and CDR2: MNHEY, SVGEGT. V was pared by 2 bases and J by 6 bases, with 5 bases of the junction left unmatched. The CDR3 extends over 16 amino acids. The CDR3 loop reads CASSYPGQGAAQPQHF. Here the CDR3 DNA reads TGTGCCAGCAGTTACCCGGGACAGGGGGCTGCTCAGCCCCAGCATTTT.

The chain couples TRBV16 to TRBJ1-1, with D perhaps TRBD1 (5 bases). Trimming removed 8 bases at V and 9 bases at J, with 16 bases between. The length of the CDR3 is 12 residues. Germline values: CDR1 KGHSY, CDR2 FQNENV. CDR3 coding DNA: TGTGCCAGCCGCGGCGGACAAATGCAAGCTTTCTTT. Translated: CASRGGQMQAFF.

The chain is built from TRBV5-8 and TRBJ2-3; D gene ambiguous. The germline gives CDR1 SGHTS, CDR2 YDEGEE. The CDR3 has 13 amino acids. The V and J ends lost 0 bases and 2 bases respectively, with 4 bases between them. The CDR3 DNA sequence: TGTGCCAGCAGCTTGGTGTACACAGATACGCAGTATTTT. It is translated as CASSLVYTDTQYF.

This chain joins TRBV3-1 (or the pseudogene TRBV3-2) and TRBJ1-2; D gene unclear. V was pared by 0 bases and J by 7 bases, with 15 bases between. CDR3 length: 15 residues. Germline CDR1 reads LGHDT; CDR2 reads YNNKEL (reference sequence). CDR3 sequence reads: CASSQDNLLRGGYTF. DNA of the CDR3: TGTGCCAGCAGCCAAGATAATCTTCTCCGAGGTGGCTACACCTTC.

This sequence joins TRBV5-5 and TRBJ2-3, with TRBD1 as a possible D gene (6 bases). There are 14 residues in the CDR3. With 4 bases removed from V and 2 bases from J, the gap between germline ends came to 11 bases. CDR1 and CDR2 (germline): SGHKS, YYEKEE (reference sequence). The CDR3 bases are TGTGCCAGCAGCCCGGGACAACCCACAGATACGCAGTATTTT. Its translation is CASSPGQPTDTQYF. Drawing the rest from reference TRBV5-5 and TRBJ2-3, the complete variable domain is DAGVTQSPTHLIKTRGQQVTLRCSPISGHKSVSWYQQVLGQGPQFIFQYYEKEERGRGNFPDRFSARQFPNYSSELNVNALLLGDSALYLCASSPGQPTDTQYFGPGTRLTVL.

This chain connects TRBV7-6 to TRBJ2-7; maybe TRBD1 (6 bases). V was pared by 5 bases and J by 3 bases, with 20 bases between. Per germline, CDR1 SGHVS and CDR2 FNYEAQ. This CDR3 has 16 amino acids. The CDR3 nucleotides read TGTGCCAGCAGCGCAGGGGTGGGGGTGAACCTCTACGAGCAGTACTTC. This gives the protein CASSAGVGVNLYEQYF.

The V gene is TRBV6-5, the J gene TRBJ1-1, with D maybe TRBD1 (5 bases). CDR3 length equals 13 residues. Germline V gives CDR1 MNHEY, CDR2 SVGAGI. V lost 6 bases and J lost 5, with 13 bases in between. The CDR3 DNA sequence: TGTGCCAGCAGCAGGGCTATAGAAACTGAAGCTTTCTTT. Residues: CASSRAIETEAFF.

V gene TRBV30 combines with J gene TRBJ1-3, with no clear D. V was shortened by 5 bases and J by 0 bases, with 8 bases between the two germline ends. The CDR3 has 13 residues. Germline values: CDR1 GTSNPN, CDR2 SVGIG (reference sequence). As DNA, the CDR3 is TGTGCCTGGGCCTCACACTCTGGAAACACCATATATTTT. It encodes CAWASHSGNTIYF.

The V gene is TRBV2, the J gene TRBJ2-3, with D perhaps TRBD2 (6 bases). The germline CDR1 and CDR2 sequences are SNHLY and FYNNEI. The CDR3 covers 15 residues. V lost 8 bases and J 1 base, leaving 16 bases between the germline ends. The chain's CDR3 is CASSARGEGTDTQYF. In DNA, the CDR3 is TGTGCCAGCTCCGCAAGAGGGGAGGGCACAGATACGCAGTATTTT.

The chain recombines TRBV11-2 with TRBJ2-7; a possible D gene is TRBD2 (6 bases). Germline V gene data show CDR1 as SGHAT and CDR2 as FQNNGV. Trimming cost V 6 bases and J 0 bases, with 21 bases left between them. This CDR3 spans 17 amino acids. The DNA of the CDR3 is TGTGCCAGCAGACGCCCACACCGGGGGTTCTCCTCCTACGAGCAGTACTTC. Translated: CASRRPHRGFSSYEQYF.

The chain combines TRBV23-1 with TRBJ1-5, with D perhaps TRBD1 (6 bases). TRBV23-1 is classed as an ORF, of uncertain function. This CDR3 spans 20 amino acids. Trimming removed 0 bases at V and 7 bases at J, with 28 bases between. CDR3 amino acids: CASSQSVVGVQGLGLQPQHF. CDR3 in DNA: TGCGCCAGCAGTCAATCTGTGGTGGGGGTACAGGGATTGGGTCTACAGCCCCAGCATTTT.

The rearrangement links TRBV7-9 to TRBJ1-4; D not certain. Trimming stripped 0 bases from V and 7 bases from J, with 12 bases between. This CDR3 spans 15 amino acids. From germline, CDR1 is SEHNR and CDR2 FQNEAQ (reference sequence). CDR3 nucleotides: TGTGCCAGCAGCTTAGCGGCGGGCAAGAGTGAAAAACTGTTTTTT. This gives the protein CASSLAAGKSEKLFF.

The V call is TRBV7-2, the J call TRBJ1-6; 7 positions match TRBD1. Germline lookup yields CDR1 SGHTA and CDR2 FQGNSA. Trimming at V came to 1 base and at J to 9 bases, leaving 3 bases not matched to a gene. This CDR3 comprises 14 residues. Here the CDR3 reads CASSLDRGGSPLHF. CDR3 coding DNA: TGTGCCAGCAGCTTAGACAGGGGAGGTTCACCCCTCCACTTT. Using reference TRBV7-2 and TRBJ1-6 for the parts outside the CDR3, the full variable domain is GAGVSQSPSNKVTEKGKDVELRCDPISGHTALYWYRQSLGQGLEFLIYFQGNSAPDKSGLPSDRFSAERTGGSVSTLTIQRTQQEDSAVYLCASSLDRGGSPLHFGNGTRLTVT.

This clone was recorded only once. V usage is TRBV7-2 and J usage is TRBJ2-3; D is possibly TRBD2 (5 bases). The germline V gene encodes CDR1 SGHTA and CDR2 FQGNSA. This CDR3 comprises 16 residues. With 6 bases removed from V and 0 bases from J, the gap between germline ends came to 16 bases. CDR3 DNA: TGTGCCAGCAGTACGGGTGTGGGAGTTAGCACAGATACGCAGTATTTT. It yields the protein CASSTGVGVSTDTQYF.

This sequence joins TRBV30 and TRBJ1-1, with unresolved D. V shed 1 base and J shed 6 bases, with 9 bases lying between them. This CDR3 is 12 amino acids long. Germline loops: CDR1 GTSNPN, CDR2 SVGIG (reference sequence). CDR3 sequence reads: CAWSAFSSEAFF. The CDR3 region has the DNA TGTGCCTGGAGTGCGTTTAGCTCTGAAGCTTTCTTT.

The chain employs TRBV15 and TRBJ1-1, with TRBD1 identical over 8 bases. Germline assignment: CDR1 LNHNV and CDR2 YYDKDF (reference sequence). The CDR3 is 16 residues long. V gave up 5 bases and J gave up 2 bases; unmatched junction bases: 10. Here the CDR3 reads CATSAPGTGFNTEAFF. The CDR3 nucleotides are TGTGCCACCAGCGCCCCCGGGACAGGATTTAACACTGAAGCTTTCTTT.

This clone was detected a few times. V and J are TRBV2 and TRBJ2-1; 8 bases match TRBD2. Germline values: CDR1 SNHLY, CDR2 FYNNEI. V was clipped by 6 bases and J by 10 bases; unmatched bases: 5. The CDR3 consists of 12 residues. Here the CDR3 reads CASSGSGGEQFF. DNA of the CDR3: TGTGCCAGCAGCGGGAGCGGGGGAGAGCAGTTCTTC.

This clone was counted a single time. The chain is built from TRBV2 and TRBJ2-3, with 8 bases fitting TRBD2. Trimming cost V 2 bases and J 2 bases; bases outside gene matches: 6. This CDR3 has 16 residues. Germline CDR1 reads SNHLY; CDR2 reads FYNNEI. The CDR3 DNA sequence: TGTGCCAGCAGTGAACGGGAGGGCCTGGACACAGATACGCAGTATTTT. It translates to CASSEREGLDTDTQYF. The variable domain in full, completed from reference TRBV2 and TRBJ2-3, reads EPEVTQTPSHQVTQMGQEVILRCVPISNHLYFYWYRQILGQKVEFLVSFYNNEISEKSEIFDDQFSVERPDGSNFTLKIRSTKLEDSAMYFCASSEREGLDTDTQYFGPGTRLTVL.

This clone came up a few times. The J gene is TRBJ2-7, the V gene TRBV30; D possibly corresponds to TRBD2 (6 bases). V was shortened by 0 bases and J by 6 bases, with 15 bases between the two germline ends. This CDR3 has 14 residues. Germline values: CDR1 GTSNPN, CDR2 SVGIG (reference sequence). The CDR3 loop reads CAWSVGDLIPEQYF. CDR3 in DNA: TGTGCCTGGAGTGTAGGGGACTTGATCCCCGAGCAGTACTTC.

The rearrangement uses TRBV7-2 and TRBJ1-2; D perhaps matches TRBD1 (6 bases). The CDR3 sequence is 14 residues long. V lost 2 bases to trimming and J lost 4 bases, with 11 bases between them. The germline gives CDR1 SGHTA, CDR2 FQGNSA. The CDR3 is CASSLSGVPYGYTF. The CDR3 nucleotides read TGTGCCAGCAGCTTATCAGGGGTCCCCTATGGCTACACCTTC.

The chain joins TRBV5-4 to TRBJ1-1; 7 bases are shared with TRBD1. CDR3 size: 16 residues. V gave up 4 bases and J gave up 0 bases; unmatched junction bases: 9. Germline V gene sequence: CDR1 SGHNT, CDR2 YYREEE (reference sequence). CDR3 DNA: TGTGCCAGCAGCCAACGACAGGGACCCATGAACACTGAAGCTTTCTTT. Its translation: CASSQRQGPMNTEAFF.

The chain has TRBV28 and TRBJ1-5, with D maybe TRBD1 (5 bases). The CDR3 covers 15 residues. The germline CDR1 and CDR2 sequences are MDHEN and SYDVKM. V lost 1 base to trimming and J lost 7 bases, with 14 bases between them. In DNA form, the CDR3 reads TGTGCCAGCAGTTTATCCACGTCGCGGGGGCAGCCCCAGCATTTT. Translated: CASSLSTSRGQPQHF.

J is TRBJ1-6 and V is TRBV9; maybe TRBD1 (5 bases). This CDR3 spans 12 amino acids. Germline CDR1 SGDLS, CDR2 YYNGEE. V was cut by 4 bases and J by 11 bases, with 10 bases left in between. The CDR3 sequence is CASSPDSPPLHF. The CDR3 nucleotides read TGTGCCAGCAGCCCCGACAGCCCACCCCTCCACTTT. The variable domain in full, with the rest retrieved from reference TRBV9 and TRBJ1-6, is DSGVTQTPKHLITATGQRVTLRCSPRSGDLSVYWYQQSLDQGLQFLIQYYNGEERAKGNILERFSAQQFPDLHSELNLSSLELGDSALYFCASSPDSPPLHFGNGTRLTVT.